This T cell receptor beta chain emerged from a study of blood T cells in healthy people across ages. Study results and caveats: The fall in TCR beta diversity per million T cells was roughly linear with age.

Isolating PBMCs gave at least 6 million of these cells per sample. This CDR3 contains 17 residues. Germline assignment: CDR1 SGHRS and CDR2 YFSETQ. Trimming removed 4 bases from V and 2 bases from J, with 19 bases in between. On this clonotype: Its antigen remains unidentified.

It was with a sample-barcoded 5' primer and a J-beta primer mix that a second PCR of about 6 to 11 cycles was run. Every single cDNA molecule received a tag from a template-switch adaptor with 12 random nucleotides. Each single sample gave us at least 2.5 million CDR3-containing paired-end reads. TCRdb recomputed calls from the 5' RACE reads with MiXCR, one row per CDR3 protein. The repertoire includes about 770,000 distinct CDR3 sequences, under 45% of them detected once, and around 21% sits in the top ten. Sequenced input: blood. The receptor comes from a man aged 55 to 69 in good health. V usage is TRBV5-1 and J usage is TRBJ1-5; maybe TRBD1 (6 bases). CDR3 DNA sequence: TGCGCCAGCAGCCCAGGGGTCGGGGAAGGGGGCAATCAGCCCCAGCATTTT. This translates into CASSPGVGEGGNQPQHF. The complete variable domain, with remaining parts taken from reference TRBV5-1 and TRBJ1-5, reads KAGVTQTPRYLIKTRGQQVTLSCSPISGHRSVSWYQQTPGQGLQFLFEYFSETQRNKGNFPGRFSGRQFSNSRSEMNVSTLELGDSALYLCASSPGVGEGGNQPQHFGDGTRLSIL.